Listed here are 27 T cell receptor beta chains from one sample, sequenced in a study of cytomegalovirus exposure and HLA in healthy donors (TCRdb year 2017). Libraries were built with the immunoSEQ multiplex PCR assay. The table was pulled from immuneACCESS by TCRdb, which kept in-frame rearrangements only. Such tables lose some clones; where checked, under half of the loss comes from unresolved V genes, and the rest has no known cause. Within this sample are more than 130,000 clones, with about 90% of them counted one time only. The top ten clones comprise 7% to 9% of the sample. Sequences were obtained from PBMCs. These receptor sequences come from a woman aged 18-35 years in good health and CMV-seropositive.

This sequence joins TRBV28 and TRBJ1-1; tentatively, D is TRBD1 (6 bases). V gave up 5 bases and J gave up 9 bases, with 16 bases separating them. Germline CDR1 and CDR2: MDHEN and SYDVKM. This CDR3 region has 13 residues. The CDR3, as DNA: TGTGCCAGCAGTCCAGATAGGGACATCAAAGCTTTCTTT. Its translation: CASSPDRDIKAFF.

The rearrangement links TRBV6-6 to TRBJ2-5, with a weak D call TRBD2 (5 bases). The germline V gene encodes CDR1 MNHNY and CDR2 SVGAGI (reference sequence). Trimming removed 5 bases at V and 5 bases at J, with 9 bases between. This CDR3 is 12 amino acids long. The DNA of the CDR3 is TGTGCCAGCAGTGAGGGAGCTGAGACCCAGTACTTC. It specifies CASSEGAETQYF.

The rearrangement joins TRBV30 to TRBJ1-1; D not resolved. Deletions cut 0 bases from V and 7 bases from J, with 6 bases between. This CDR3 is 11 amino acids long. Germline CDR1 GTSNPN, CDR2 SVGIG (reference sequence). The DNA of the CDR3 is TGTGCCTGGAGTGTGGTCAGTGAAGCTTTCTTT. It is translated as CAWSVVSEAFF.

This chain links TRBV5-4 with TRBJ2-7, with 10 nucleotides matching TRBD1. This CDR3 is 15 amino acids long. V gave up 2 bases and J gave up 9 bases; unmatched junction bases: 11. Germline V gene lookup returns CDR1 SGHNT and CDR2 YYREEE (reference sequence). CDR3 nucleotide sequence: TGTGCCAGCAGCTTAACAGGGACAGGGGTAAGAGGGCAGTACTTC. It yields the protein CASSLTGTGVRGQYF.

V usage is TRBV7-2 and J usage is TRBJ2-7, with TRBD2 as a possible D gene (6 bases). V was cut by 5 bases and J by 0 bases, with 8 bases left in between. CDR3 length: 13 amino acids. Germline V gene sequence: CDR1 SGHTA, CDR2 FQGNSA. CDR3 region: CASSGGSSYEQYF. CDR3 bases: TGTGCCAGCAGCGGGGGGTCCTCCTACGAGCAGTACTTC.

This clone was detected once. The rearrangement joins TRBV6-6 to TRBJ2-5; 9 nucleotides agree with TRBD2. Germline V CDR1 and CDR2: MNHNY, SVGAGI (reference sequence). This CDR3 region has 15 residues. With V trimmed by 5 bases and J by 5 bases, 9 bases remained unmatched. The CDR3 bases are TGTGCCAGCAGTGCCCCCGGGACTAGCATGGAGACCCAGTACTTC. This translates into CASSAPGTSMETQYF.

This sequence joins TRBV6-6 and TRBJ1-5; D gene uncertain. The V and J ends lost 5 bases and 4 bases respectively, with 6 bases between them. Germline V lookup: CDR1 MNHNY, CDR2 SVGAGI (reference sequence). The CDR3 has 12 residues. The DNA of the CDR3 is TGTGCCAGCAGTCAGTGGAATCAGCCCCAGCATTTT. This encodes CASSQWNQPQHF.

This clone came up a few times. This chain joins TRBV28 and TRBJ2-7, with 9 bases lining up with TRBD2. Trimming took 8 bases from V and 4 from J; bases not matched to a gene: 15. CDR3 length: 16 amino acids. CDR1 and CDR2 (germline): MDHEN, SYDVKM. The CDR3 sequence: CASGLRRGGLLYEQYF. The CDR3, as DNA: TGTGCCAGCGGGCTAAGGCGGGGGGGCCTCCTATACGAGCAGTACTTC.

The chain carries TRBV7-2 and TRBJ1-2, with D tentatively TRBD1 (6 bases). Germline V gene data show CDR1 as SGHTA and CDR2 as FQGNSA. CDR3 length equals 17 residues. The V gene lost 5 bases and the J gene lost 5 bases, with 24 bases spanning the gap. CDR3 protein: CASSRDPPGHQRYGYTF. CDR3 coding DNA: TGTGCCAGCAGCCGAGACCCCCCGGGACACCAGAGATATGGCTACACCTTC.

This rearrangement joins TRBV27 to TRBJ2-3, with TRBD2 matching 10 bases. The CDR3 is 16 amino acids. The V gene's germline CDR1 is MNHEY and CDR2 SMNVEV (reference sequence). After removal of 6 bases from V and 4 bases from J, the junction contained 10 bases not matched to a gene. As DNA, the CDR3 is TGTGCCAGCAGGCCCAGAGCGGGAGGGTCCGCAGATACGCAGTATTTT. Translating gives CASRPRAGGSADTQYF.

The chain employs TRBV6-6 and TRBJ2-2, with D perhaps TRBD1 (5 bases). The CDR3 is 15 amino acids. Trimming took off 4 bases at V and 10 bases at J, with 19 bases between the two ends. The V gene's germline CDR1 is MNHNY and CDR2 SVGAGI (reference sequence). The CDR3 DNA reads as TGTGCCAGCAGTTCCACCCTAGGGGTGGCCGCGGAGCTGTTTTTT. Its translation is CASSSTLGVAAELFF.

The chain has TRBV18 and TRBJ2-1; a weak D match, TRBD2 (5 bases). Germline V gene data show CDR1 as KGHSH and CDR2 as LQKENI. The length of the CDR3 is 14 residues. The V gene lost 0 bases and the J gene lost 9 bases, with 12 bases spanning the gap. CDR3 sequence reads: CASSPPSYRGEQFF. CDR3 in DNA: TGTGCCAGCTCACCACCGTCCTACCGGGGTGAGCAGTTCTTC.

This clone was seen many times. V is TRBV6-1 and J is TRBJ2-1; 8 nucleotides agree with TRBD2. V dropped 1 base and J dropped 13; count of bases not matched to a gene: 6. The CDR3 length is 13 residues. Germline V gene data show CDR1 as MNHNS and CDR2 as SASEGT. The CDR3 here is CASSEEVTSGQFF. CDR3 in DNA: TGTGCCAGCAGTGAAGAGGTCACTAGCGGCCAGTTCTTC.

With respect to this clone: Mismatch with germline at one junction end may stem from a read error. The rearrangement uses TRBV7-9 and TRBJ1-2, with D possibly matching TRBD1 (5 bases). The V gene's germline CDR1 is SEHNR and CDR2 FQNEAQ (reference sequence). The CDR3 has 13 amino acids. The CDR3 nucleotides are TGTGCCAGCAGCTTAGGGTTCCAGGGCTTGGATGACTTC. Translation gives CASSLGFQGLDDF. Looking up the rest from reference TRBV7-9 and TRBJ1-2 gives the full variable domain: DTGVSQNPRHKITKRGQNVTFRCDPISEHNRLYWYRQTLGQGPEFLTYFQNEAQLEKSRLLSDRFSAERPKGSFSTLEIQRTEQGDSAMYLCASSLGFQGLDDFGSGTRLTVV.

V gene TRBV5-6 combines with J gene TRBJ2-5; TRBD1 aligns across 7 bases. CDR1 SGHDT and CDR2 YYEEEE come from the germline V gene. The CDR3 has 14 amino acids. V lost 0 bases, J lost 3 bases, and 2 bases stayed unmatched. The CDR3 here is CASSLVQGKETQYF. The CDR3 DNA follows: TGTGCCAGCAGCTTGGTACAGGGGAAAGAGACCCAGTACTTC.

This chain links TRBV4-2 with TRBJ2-7; 15 nucleotides agree with TRBD2. This CDR3 has 19 residues. The V segment lost 3 bases and the J segment 1 base; nucleotides outside the gene matches: 10. CDR1 and CDR2 from the germline V gene are LGHNA and YNFKEQ. CDR3 DNA: TGTGCCAGCAGCCATCCCGGGACTAGCGGGAGGAAGGTTTCCTACGAGCAGTACTTC. It is translated as CASSHPGTSGRKVSYEQYF.

The chain links TRBV9 to TRBJ1-6, with a tentative D call TRBD1 (5 bases). Germline CDR1 reads SGDLS; CDR2 reads YYNGEE. The CDR3 runs 15 residues. V lost 0 bases and J lost 8, with 12 bases in between. CDR3 amino acids: CASSVDGGFHSPLHF. The CDR3 DNA reads as TGTGCCAGCAGCGTAGACGGGGGATTCCATTCACCCCTCCACTTT.

The genes are TRBV6-1 and TRBJ1-6; TRBD1 might be the D (5 bases). CDR1 is MNHNS and CDR2 is SASEGT in the germline V gene. V was pared by 4 bases and J by 7 bases, with 8 bases between. The CDR3 has 13 amino acids. The DNA of the CDR3 is TGTGCCAGCAGTGTGGCAGGGAATTCACCCCTCCACTTT. This sequence encodes CASSVAGNSPLHF.

CDR3 loop: CASSAGYEQYF. CDR3 coding DNA: TGTGCCAGCAGTGCAGGCTACGAGCAGTACTTC. The chain recombines TRBV6-1 with TRBJ2-7; no clear D gene. Trimming took 4 bases from V and 3 from J, leaving 4 bases between them. From germline, CDR1 is MNHNS and CDR2 SASEGT. CDR3 length: 11 amino acids.

The V call is TRBV5-1, the J call TRBJ1-1, with 9 nucleotides matching TRBD1. The CDR3 spans 16 residues. The germline V gene encodes CDR1 SGHRS and CDR2 YFSETQ. V lost 1 base to trimming and J lost 5 bases; unmatched junction nucleotides: 9. CDR3 in amino acids: CASSLNWDRVGTEAFF. The CDR3 DNA reads as TGCGCCAGCAGCTTGAACTGGGACAGGGTGGGTACTGAAGCTTTCTTT.

The genes are TRBV11-2 and TRBJ2-1; no clear D gene. Per germline, CDR1 SGHAT and CDR2 FQNNGV. Trimming cost V 5 bases and J 15 bases, with 11 bases left between them. The CDR3 spans 10 residues. CDR3 loop: CASSRVAAFF. CDR3 in DNA: TGTGCCAGCAGCCGGGTCGCAGCGTTCTTC.

The chain combines TRBV28 with TRBJ2-5, with TRBD2 matching over 8 bases. The germline gives CDR1 MDHEN, CDR2 SYDVKM. Unmatched junction bases numbered 14, after V lost 5 bases and J lost 6 bases. The CDR3 runs 16 residues. The CDR3 spells CASSLFGRGGAQTQYF. CDR3 sequence (DNA): TGTGCCAGCAGTCTCTTCGGGAGGGGGGGGGCGCAGACCCAGTACTTC.

The gene calls are TRBV6-5 and TRBJ1-2; a possible D gene is TRBD1 (5 bases). From germline, CDR1 is MNHEY and CDR2 SVGAGI. The CDR3 is 14 residues long. V dropped 0 bases and J dropped 8 bases, with 13 bases sitting between them. The CDR3 here is CASSYSGRAGGYTF. The CDR3 DNA sequence: TGTGCCAGCAGTTACTCCGGCAGGGCTGGCGGCTACACCTTC.

This chain uses TRBV11-2 with TRBJ2-1; 9 bases align to TRBD2. This CDR3 comprises 17 residues. The V gene's germline CDR1 is SGHAT and CDR2 FQNNGV. Trimming at V came to 2 bases and at J to 5 bases, leaving 10 bases not matched to a gene. The CDR3 nucleotides are TGTGCCAGCAGCTTAAAGTGGATCGGCGGGAGGGACAATGAGCAGTTCTTC. Residues: CASSLKWIGGRDNEQFF.

To note about this clone: One end of the junction is discordant with germline, which a read error may explain. CDR3 in DNA: TGTGCCAGTAGTAACCCCCGCGGGAGAGTCCATTTC. Translating gives CASSNPRGRVHF. The chain combines TRBV19 with TRBJ1-2; D gene ambiguous. Germline CDR1 and CDR2: LNHDA and SQIVND (reference sequence). The CDR3 sequence is 12 residues long.

The chain recombines TRBV6-5 with TRBJ2-7; D might be TRBD2 (5 bases). Between the trimmed V and J ends, which lost 4 bases and 3 bases, there was a span of 16 bases. The CDR3 has 15 residues. Germline CDR1 MNHEY, CDR2 SVGAGI. The CDR3 reads CASSSSGDRLYEQYF. The CDR3 coding sequence is TGTGCCAGCAGTTCGTCCGGGGATCGACTCTACGAGCAGTACTTC.

This chain links TRBV28 with TRBJ1-2; D unclear. The germline V gene has CDR1 MDHEN and CDR2 SYDVKM. V was trimmed by 1 base and J by 0 bases, leaving 9 bases between them. The CDR3 runs 15 residues. This CDR3 reads CASSLLVLANYGYTF. The CDR3 DNA reads as TGTGCCAGCAGTTTATTAGTCCTCGCTAACTATGGCTACACCTTC.